These 19 T cell receptor beta chains originate from one sample sequenced in a study of blood T cell repertoires in COVID-19. Libraries were prepared by immunoSEQ multiplex PCR; TCRdb keeps only in-frame clonotypes and omits some of them. Altogether around 13,000 clones are present, 88% being singletons, with the ten largest covering 25% to 30%. Material: peripheral blood. The receptors here all came from a human donor in a cohort sampled during active COVID-19.

The chain joins TRBV25-1 to TRBJ2-1; 8 nucleotides align to TRBD2. The junction had 8 bases not matched to a gene; V was cut back by 6 bases and J by 7 bases. This CDR3 has 14 residues. CDR1 MGHDK and CDR2 SYGVNS come from the germline V gene. The CDR3 loop reads CASSGLASRNEQFF. In DNA form, the CDR3 reads TGTGCCAGCAGCGGACTAGCATCGAGAAATGAGCAGTTCTTC.

V usage is TRBV28 and J usage is TRBJ2-7; 8 nucleotides align to TRBD1. Germline-derived CDR1 and CDR2 are MDHEN and SYDVKM. The CDR3 contains 15 residues. The V gene end was trimmed by 2 bases and the J gene end by 7 bases; junction bases not matched to a gene: 10. The CDR3 here is CASSLPGTGPGEQYF. The CDR3 DNA reads as TGTGCCAGCAGTTTACCGGGGACAGGTCCTGGAGAGCAGTACTTC.

This chain uses TRBV19 with TRBJ2-2; 9 positions agree with TRBD2. The V and J ends lost 3 bases and 4 bases, in that order; junction bases with no gene match: 9. This CDR3 comprises 17 residues. Germline lookup yields CDR1 LNHDA and CDR2 SQIVND (reference sequence). CDR3 DNA: TGTGCCAGTAGTATTGGGCTAGCGGGGCGGGTCACCGGGGAGCTGTTTTTT. It specifies CASSIGLAGRVTGELFF.

V gene TRBV6-5 combines with J gene TRBJ1-5, with 7 nucleotides matching TRBD1. V dropped 4 bases and J dropped 4; count of bases not matched to a gene: 7. CDR3 length: 15 amino acids. Per the germline V gene, CDR1 is MNHEY and CDR2 is SVGAGI. The CDR3 DNA follows: TGTGCCAGCAGTTCACCGGGACAGCGGAATCAGCCCCAGCATTTT. Encoded protein: CASSSPGQRNQPQHF.

The rearrangement uses TRBV5-1 and TRBJ2-1, with 7 bases lining up with TRBD1. CDR1 is SGHRS and CDR2 is YFSETQ in the germline V gene. J gave up 5 bases and V 1 base, and 6 bases lay outside the gene matches. The CDR3 is made up of 15 amino acids. In nucleotides, the CDR3 is TGCGCCAGCAGCTTGTGGGGGACAGCGAACAATGAGCAGTTCTTC. It encodes CASSLWGTANNEQFF.

V gene TRBV7-9 combines with J gene TRBJ1-2, with 7 bases identical to TRBD1. Germline-derived CDR1 and CDR2 are SEHNR and FQNEAQ (reference sequence). This CDR3 region has 12 residues. V lost 3 bases, J lost 10 bases, and 5 bases stayed unmatched. CDR3 sequence: CASSFVGQVYTF. Written as DNA, the CDR3 is TGTGCCAGCAGCTTCGTCGGACAGGTCTACACCTTC.

The V call is TRBV7-2, the J call TRBJ2-2; TRBD2 is a possible D gene (6 bases). Germline loops: CDR1 SGHTA, CDR2 FQGNSA. V shed 3 bases and J shed 6 bases, with 14 bases lying between them. The CDR3 consists of 15 residues. CDR3 in DNA: TGTGCCAGCAGCTTTAGCGGCAGAGGGCCCGGGGAGCTGTTTTTT. Translation: CASSFSGRGPGELFF.

J is TRBJ2-2 and V is TRBV27; D is unresolved. Germline V gene sequence: CDR1 MNHEY, CDR2 SMNVEV (reference sequence). This CDR3 is 14 amino acids long. Trimming took 6 bases from V and 7 from J, leaving 15 bases between them. For the CDR3, the DNA is TGTGCCAGCAGCTTAAGAGCTACCTACGGGGAGCTGTTTTTT. It translates to CASSLRATYGELFF.

The chain has TRBV6-6 and TRBJ1-5, with D perhaps TRBD1 (5 bases). The CDR3 covers 15 residues. Germline V gene sequence: CDR1 MNHNY, CDR2 SVGAGI (reference sequence). Trimming shortened V by 9 bases and J by 0 bases, and 15 bases separated the two germline ends. The CDR3 bases are TGTGCCAGTAAGGGGAACATAGGTAGCAATCAGCCCCAGCATTTT. It encodes CASKGNIGSNQPQHF.

CDR3 protein: CASSLGTGEGYTF. The CDR3 nucleotides are TGTGCCAGCAGCTTGGGGACAGGGGAAGGCTACACCTTC. The V gene is TRBV5-6, the J gene TRBJ1-2; 9 bases align to TRBD1. The V and J ends lost 0 bases and 8 bases, in that order; junction bases with no gene match: 2. Germline V gene data show CDR1 as SGHDT and CDR2 as YYEEEE. The CDR3 is 13 residues long.

The chain carries TRBV7-9 and TRBJ1-4, with 8 bases aligning to TRBD1. V lost 3 bases and J lost 5; bases outside the gene matches: 14. Per the germline V gene, CDR1 is SEHNR and CDR2 is FQNEAQ (reference sequence). CDR3 size: 18 residues. The CDR3 DNA reads as TGTGCCAGCAGCTTGATGGCAGGGGGCGTATCGAGAAATGAAAAACTGTTTTTT. Translated, it gives CASSLMAGGVSRNEKLFF.

V usage is TRBV2 and J usage is TRBJ2-3; tentatively, D is TRBD2 (6 bases). The CDR3 contains 13 residues. Trimming cost V 8 bases and J 1 base, with 10 bases left between them. The V gene's germline CDR1 is SNHLY and CDR2 FYNNEI. CDR3 DNA sequence: TGTGCCAGCGCCGGGACTCGCACAGATACGCAGTATTTT. As protein: CASAGTRTDTQYF.

This clone was found once. The chain joins TRBV2 to TRBJ2-3; perhaps TRBD1 as D (5 bases). V shed 0 bases and J shed 8 bases, with 9 bases lying between them. There are 13 residues in the CDR3. The V gene's germline CDR1 is SNHLY and CDR2 FYNNEI. CDR3 DNA: TGTGCCAGCAGTGAAGCGCGACAGACTACGCAGTATTTT. Amino acids: CASSEARQTTQYF. Together with reference TRBV2 and TRBJ2-3, the CDR3 gives the full variable domain: EPEVTQTPSHQVTQMGQEVILRCVPISNHLYFYWYRQILGQKVEFLVSFYNNEISEKSEIFDDQFSVERPDGSNFTLKIRSTKLEDSAMYFCASSEARQTTQYFGPGTRLTVL.

The rearrangement joins TRBV6-4 to TRBJ2-1; D remains unclear. The CDR3 sequence is 15 residues long. V lost 0 bases and J 1 base, leaving 7 bases between the germline ends. Germline V lookup: CDR1 MRHNA, CDR2 SNTAGT. In DNA form, the CDR3 reads TGTGCCAGCAGTGACTCGAGCCTGTCCTACAATGAGCAGTTCTTC. Translated: CASSDSSLSYNEQFF.

V and J are TRBV5-4 and TRBJ2-7; 8 nucleotides align to TRBD1. V shed 0 bases and J 6 bases; nucleotides not matched to a gene: 5. The CDR3 loop spans 14 amino acids. In germline, CDR1 is SGHNT, CDR2 YYREEE (reference sequence). The CDR3 DNA is TGTGCCAGCAGCTTGGTTCAGGGGGCGGCCGAGCAGTACTTC. It is translated as CASSLVQGAAEQYF.

V is TRBV9 and J is TRBJ2-2; possible D gene TRBD2, 7 bases. The ends were cut back, 0 bases at V and 2 bases at J, with 8 bases in the middle. The CDR3 is 15 amino acids. CDR1 and CDR2 (germline): SGDLS, YYNGEE. The CDR3 DNA reads TGTGCCAGCAGCGTAGCGGGGGGCAACACCGGGGAGCTGTTTTTT. Translated: CASSVAGGNTGELFF.

This chain links TRBV24-1 with TRBJ2-3; 9 nucleotides match TRBD1. Germline CDR1 KGHDR, CDR2 SFDVKD. The CDR3 covers 17 residues. Unmatched junction bases numbered 17, after V lost 3 bases and J lost 11 bases. As DNA, the CDR3 is TGTGCCACCAGTGATCCCGGGACAGGGCCCGGTATCGGCGTGCAGTATTTT. Amino acids: CATSDPGTGPGIGVQYF.

The V call is TRBV10-3, the J call TRBJ2-5; TRBD2 is a possible D gene (5 bases). Germline V CDR1 and CDR2: ENHRY, SYGVKD. The V end was cut by 2 bases, the J end by 7 bases, with 17 bases between. The length of the CDR3 is 15 residues. CDR3 region: CAISETGRAIATQYF. CDR3 bases: TGTGCCATCAGTGAGACGGGGAGAGCAATAGCGACCCAGTACTTC.

The chain joins TRBV28 to TRBJ2-7; 9 bases map to TRBD2. Trimming took 3 bases from V and 6 from J; bases not matched to a gene: 6. The CDR3 is 14 residues long. Looked up from germline, CDR1 is MDHEN and CDR2 is SYDVKM. The CDR3 nucleotides are TGTGCCAGCAGTTTGGGGGTAGCGGGAGTCGAGCAGTACTTC. Residues: CASSLGVAGVEQYF.